The sample holds one count of the clone carrying this T cell receptor beta chain. Its antigen remains unknown. Trimming left V 1 base short and J 0 bases short, with 10 bases between. The CDR3 length is 16 residues. The V gene's germline CDR1 is LNHDA and CDR2 SQIVND (reference sequence). The entry originates in a study of vaccination effects on CD4 cells after COVID-19. ViraFEST used viral peptide pools to expand antigen-specific CD4+ T cells before sequencing. When nine to ten days of culture had elapsed, CD4+ T cells were isolated. Recipients of the vaccine had no prior SARS-CoV-2 infection and negative nucleocapsid antibodies. The repertoire was sequenced with immunoSEQ multiplex PCR; TCRdb's copy has only in-frame clones and lacks some. Among fewer than 30,000 clones listed, under 85% were seen once.

The TCR comes from a human donor who received a COVID-19 vaccine. This chain joins TRBV19 and TRBJ2-1; D is perhaps TRBD2 (6 bases). The sample was CD4+ T cells from PBMCs cultured with SARS-CoV-2 spike peptides, taken before COVID-19 vaccination. DNA of the CDR3: TGTGCCAGTAGTATAGGAACTAGCCCCTCCTACAATGAGCAGTTCTTC. This sequence encodes CASSIGTSPSYNEQFF.